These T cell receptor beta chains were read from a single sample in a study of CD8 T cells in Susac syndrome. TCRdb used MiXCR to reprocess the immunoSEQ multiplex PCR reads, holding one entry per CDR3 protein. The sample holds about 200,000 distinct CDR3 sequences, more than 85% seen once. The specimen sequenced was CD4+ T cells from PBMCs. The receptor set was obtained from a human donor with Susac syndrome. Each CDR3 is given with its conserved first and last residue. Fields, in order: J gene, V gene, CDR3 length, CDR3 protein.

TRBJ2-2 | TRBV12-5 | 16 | CASGLLAGFGTGELFF
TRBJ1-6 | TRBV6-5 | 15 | CASTDQGGPNSPLHF
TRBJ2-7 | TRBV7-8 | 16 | CASSSRLETGPYEQYF
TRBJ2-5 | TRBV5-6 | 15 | CASSTTGTGRKTQYF
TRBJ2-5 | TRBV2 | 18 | CASRYETSGGALGETQYF
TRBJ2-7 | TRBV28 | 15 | CASSFVNRPRDEQYF
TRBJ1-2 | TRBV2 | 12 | CASSPDNYGYTF
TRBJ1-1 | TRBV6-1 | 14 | CASSSGQGATEAFF
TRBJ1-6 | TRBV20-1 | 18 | CSARDLRGRGSVSSPLHF
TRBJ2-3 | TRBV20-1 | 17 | CSARPRTSGRFTDTQYF
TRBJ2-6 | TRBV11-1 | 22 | CASSLVWRWGQGQFPGANVLTF
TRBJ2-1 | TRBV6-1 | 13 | CASRDVGANEQFF
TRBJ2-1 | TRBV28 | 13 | CASSLLARNEQFF
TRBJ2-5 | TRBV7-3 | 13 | CASSRRRQETQYF
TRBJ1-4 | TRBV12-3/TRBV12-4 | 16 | CASSLHPQGAGGKLFF
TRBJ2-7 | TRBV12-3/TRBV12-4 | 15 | CASSRAGGPAGEQYF
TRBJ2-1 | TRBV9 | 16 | CASSVPTSVPYNEQFF
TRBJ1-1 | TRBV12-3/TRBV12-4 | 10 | CASRGPGAFF
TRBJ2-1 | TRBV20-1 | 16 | CSAGTSGDLFYNEQFF
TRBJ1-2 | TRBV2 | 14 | CASIDGTANYGYTF
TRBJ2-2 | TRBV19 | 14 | CASSPTLVTGELFF
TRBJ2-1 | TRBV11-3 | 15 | CASSRSEEFYNEQFF
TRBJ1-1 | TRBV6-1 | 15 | CASRAGQGGDTEAFF
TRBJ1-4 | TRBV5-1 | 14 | CASSFQGLNEKLFF
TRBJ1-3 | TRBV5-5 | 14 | CASSRGFTGNTIYF
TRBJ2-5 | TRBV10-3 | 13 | CAISGTAKETQYF